This T cell receptor beta chain derives from a study of beta chain features in type 1 diabetes. Looking at the study overall: There was similarity between patients and healthy donors in age, gender and cell yields.

The study reverse transcribed the entire isolated RNA, so it sequenced expressed TCRB transcripts. TCRdb keeps only in-frame clones here, not all; method: immunoSEQ multiplex PCR. The sample carries some 63,000 clones, approximately 59% recorded once. Sorted populations were all over 95% pure. Trimming pared 7 bases from V and 1 base from J, leaving 11 bases between. From germline, CDR1 is SNHLY and CDR2 FYNNEI. The CDR3 consists of 15 residues. This chain links TRBV2 with TRBJ2-6; D possibly corresponds to TRBD2 (6 bases). The TCR comes from a woman between 18 and 30 years old in good health. Sequenced material: Tregs from blood. The CDR3 bases are TGTGCCAGCAATTGGGGACTTTCTGGGGCCAACGTCCTGACTTTC. Translating gives CASNWGLSGANVLTF.